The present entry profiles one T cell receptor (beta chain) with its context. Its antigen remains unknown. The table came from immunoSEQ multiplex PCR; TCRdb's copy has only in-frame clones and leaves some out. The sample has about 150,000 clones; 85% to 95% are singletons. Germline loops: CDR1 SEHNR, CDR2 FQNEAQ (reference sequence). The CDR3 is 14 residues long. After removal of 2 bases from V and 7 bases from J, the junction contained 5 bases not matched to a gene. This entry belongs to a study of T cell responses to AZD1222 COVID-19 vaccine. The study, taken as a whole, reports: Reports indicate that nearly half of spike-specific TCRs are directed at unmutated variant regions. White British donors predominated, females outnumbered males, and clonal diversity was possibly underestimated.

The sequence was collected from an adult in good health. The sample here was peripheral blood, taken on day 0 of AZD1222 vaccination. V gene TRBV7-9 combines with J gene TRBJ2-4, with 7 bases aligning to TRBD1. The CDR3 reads CASSLSGGFNIQYF. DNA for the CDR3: TGTGCCAGCAGCTTATCAGGGGGTTTCAACATTCAGTACTTC. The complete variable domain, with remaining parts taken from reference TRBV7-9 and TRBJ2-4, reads DTGVSQNPRHKITKRGQNVTFRCDPISEHNRLYWYRQTLGQGPEFLTYFQNEAQLEKSRLLSDRFSAERPKGSFSTLEIQRTEQGDSAMYLCASSLSGGFNIQYFGAGTRLSVL.